These T cell receptor beta chains were read from a single sample in a study of blood T cell repertoires in COVID-19. Profiling relied on immunoSEQ multiplex PCR, and the TCRdb table lists in-frame clones only, not all of them. The table includes some 380,000 clones, 80% to 90% detected once. The sequenced sample consisted of PBMCs or T cells enriched from blood (not recorded which). These TCRs come from a young man who had recovered from COVID-19. CDR3s include the opening cysteine and the closing phenylalanine or tryptophan. A D gene is named only where the DNA matches it firmly. Only part of the rows carry a size: once, few, many, or a class if the clone is expanded.

V: TRBV4-2; J: TRBJ1-5; D: .; size: few; CDR3: CASSQGAGWLGQPQHF; DNA: TGTGCCAGCAGCCAAGGAGCAGGGTGGCTGGGCCAGCCCCAGCATTTT
V: TRBV25-1; J: TRBJ1-6; D: TRBD1; size: .; CDR3: CASSEPGQGLSYNSPLHF; DNA: TGTGCCAGCAGTGAACCGGGACAGGGGCTTTCCTATAATTCACCCCTCCACTTT
V: TRBV19; J: TRBJ1-5; D: .; size: .; CDR3: CASSGSYQPQHF; DNA: TGTGCCAGTAGTGGCTCTTATCAGCCCCAGCATTTT
V: TRBV10-2; J: TRBJ1-1; D: TRBD1; size: .; CDR3: CASSEGQGYAFF; DNA: TGCGCCAGCAGTGAGGGACAGGGTTACGCTTTCTTT
V: TRBV14; J: TRBJ2-7; D: TRBD1; size: .; CDR3: CASSDLLHRGNYEQYF; DNA: TGTGCCAGCAGCGATCTTCTCCACAGGGGGAACTACGAGCAGTACTTC
V: TRBV5-6; J: TRBJ2-7; D: .; size: .; CDR3: CASSSSLRAYEQYF; DNA: TGTGCCAGCAGCTCGAGCCTGAGGGCCTACGAGCAGTACTTC
V: TRBV12-3/TRBV12-4; J: TRBJ1-5; D: .; size: .; CDR3: CASSLSSNQPQHF; DNA: TGTGCCAGCAGTTTAAGCAGCAATCAGCCCCAGCATTTT
V: TRBV6-5; J: TRBJ2-5; D: .; size: .; CDR3: CASSYFMQETQYF; DNA: TGTGCCAGCAGTTACTTCATGCAAGAGACCCAGTACTTC
V: TRBV11-3; J: TRBJ1-1; D: .; size: .; CDR3: CASSPNGGEAFF; DNA: TGTGCCAGCAGCCCAAATGGAGGCGAAGCTTTCTTT
V: TRBV19; J: TRBJ1-1; D: .; size: .; CDR3: CASSIRSDNTEAFF; DNA: TGTGCCAGTAGTATACGGAGTGATAACACTGAAGCTTTCTTT
V: TRBV4-3; J: TRBJ1-4; D: .; size: .; CDR3: CASSQGLYNEKLFF; DNA: TGCGCCAGCAGCCAGGGCTTATATAATGAAAAACTGTTTTTT
V: TRBV5-4; J: TRBJ1-2; D: .; size: medium-sized; CDR3: CASSLAQGTAAYGYTF; DNA: TGTGCCAGCAGCTTGGCACAGGGAACGGCGGCCTATGGCTACACCTTC
V: TRBV2; J: TRBJ1-3; D: .; size: .; CDR3: CASMGETTGNTIYF; DNA: TGTGCCAGCATGGGAGAGACTACCGGAAACACCATATATTTT
V: TRBV11-2; J: TRBJ1-1; D: .; size: .; CDR3: CASSLARGTEAFF; DNA: TGTGCCAGCAGCTTAGCTAGGGGGACTGAAGCTTTCTTT
V: TRBV11-2; J: TRBJ2-4; D: .; size: .; CDR3: CASSQDRNIQYF; DNA: TGTGCCAGCAGCCAGGACAGAAACATTCAGTACTTC
V: TRBV4-2; J: TRBJ1-6; D: .; size: .; CDR3: CASSQRNLRQNNSPLHF; DNA: TGTGCCAGCAGCCAAAGGAACCTCAGACAGAACAATTCACCCCTCCACTTT
V: TRBV27; J: TRBJ2-3; D: .; size: .; CDR3: CASSFTEPRSPQYF; DNA: TGTGCCAGCAGTTTTACGGAGCCTCGGAGTCCGCAGTATTTT
V: TRBV5-4; J: TRBJ1-1; D: .; size: .; CDR3: CASSPGGRDEAFF; DNA: TGTGCCAGCAGCCCGGGAGGGAGGGATGAAGCTTTCTTT
V: TRBV6-5; J: TRBJ2-2; D: TRBD1; size: many; CDR3: CASRGTGMSGELFF; DNA: TGTGCCAGCAGGGGGACAGGCATGTCCGGGGAGCTGTTTTTT
V: TRBV12-5; J: TRBJ1-2; D: .; size: .; CDR3: CASGSTGRDGYTF; DNA: TGTGCTAGTGGGAGCACAGGGAGAGATGGCTACACCTTC
V: TRBV6-5; J: TRBJ2-1; D: TRBD2; size: .; CDR3: CASRTSEVNEQFF; DNA: TGTGCCAGCAGGACTAGCGAGGTCAATGAGCAGTTCTTC
V: TRBV27; J: TRBJ1-2; D: TRBD1; size: .; CDR3: CASSLSQGASNYGYTF; DNA: TGTGCCAGCAGTTTATCCCAGGGGGCATCTAACTATGGCTACACCTTC